The T cell receptor beta chain under discussion was sequenced for a study of cytomegalovirus exposure and HLA in healthy donors. Whole-study results and caveats: Specific recognition of CMV antigens was confirmed in vitro for a few chains (all CMV-associated). Approximately 160 TCR beta chains were listed as cytomegalovirus-associated. According to a subsequent analysis, TCR clusters identified in the first cohort showed a tendency to co-occur across the roughly 120 validation repertoires.

On this clone: Antigen specificity is unknown.

Using immunoSEQ multiplex PCR, the repertoire was profiled, and TCRdb retains in-frame clones only, with some absent. The data hold about 280,000 clones, with more than 75% observed a single time. Sequenced material: PBMCs. The origin of this receptor is a woman under 30 in good health and CMV-seronegative.

The CDR3 DNA is TGTGCCAGCAGTTTGCCCGTACTAGCGGGAGGGGTATCAGGGTCCTACAATGAGCAGTTCTTC. This encodes CASSLPVLAGGVSGSYNEQFF. V and J are TRBV27 and TRBJ2-1; 13 bases are a match to TRBD2. The CDR3 is 21 residues long. V lost 3 bases and J lost 1; bases outside the gene matches: 15. CDR1 and CDR2 from the germline V gene are MNHEY and SMNVEV (reference sequence).